The 20 T cell receptor beta chains below all came from one sample that was sequenced in a study of monozygotic twins with inflammatory bowel disease. TCRdb re-called the 5' RACE reads and gives one entry per CDR3 protein, without DNA. This sample's table reports roughly 160,000 distinct CDR3 sequences. Sequencing used blood. The receptors were gathered from a human donor with ulcerative colitis or Crohn's disease, or a healthy co-twin of an affected twin (not recorded which).

CDR3 amino acids: CASSIGGQLNYGYTF. J is TRBJ1-2 and V is TRBV19. Germline lookup yields CDR1 LNHDA and CDR2 SQIVND (reference sequence). The CDR3 sequence is 15 residues long.

This chain links TRBV11-3 with TRBJ2-1; the TRBD1 assignment by TCRdb is unverifiable without DNA. This CDR3 has 15 amino acids. CDR1 is SGHNT, CDR2 YENEEA, per germline. The CDR3 here is CASSLRAGPYNEQFF.

V and J are TRBV3-1 and TRBJ2-1. Germline V gene lookup returns CDR1 LGHDT and CDR2 YNNKEL (reference sequence). This CDR3 is built from 15 residues. The CDR3 loop is CASSPGGSTSNEQFF.

The rearrangement uses TRBV6-1 and TRBJ2-2; the TCRdb call, TRBD2, lacks DNA for checking. Germline CDR1 and CDR2: MNHNS and SASEGT. The CDR3 spans 17 residues. The CDR3: CASRLARRQGGTGELFF.

V and J are TRBV6-5 and TRBJ2-3; TCRdb indicates TRBD1, and absent DNA this call remains unverified. The CDR3 is 16 amino acids. Germline V gene data show CDR1 as MNHEY and CDR2 as SVGAGI. Here the CDR3 reads CASSYLQGGDTDTQYF.

The chain employs TRBV15 and TRBJ2-3; TCRdb gives TRBD2 as the D gene, but with no DNA this cannot be confirmed. Germline V gives CDR1 LNHNV, CDR2 YYDKDF (reference sequence). CDR3 length: 15 amino acids. This CDR3 is CATSRGTRSEDTQYF.

CDR3 amino acids: CASSYFGSEQFF. The gene calls are TRBV6-5 and TRBJ2-1. CDR1 and CDR2 from the germline V gene are MNHEY and SVGAGI. The length of the CDR3 is 12 residues.

The chain carries TRBV29-1 and TRBJ2-2; the D call from TCRdb, TRBD2, cannot be confirmed without DNA. This CDR3 contains 13 residues. CDR1 is SQVTM and CDR2 is ANQGSEA in the germline V gene. CDR3 protein: CSVVRGGAGELFF.

This chain uses TRBV11-2 with TRBJ2-3; TCRdb's D call, TRBD2, is unchecked because there is no DNA. Germline assignment: CDR1 SGHAT and CDR2 FQNNGV. The CDR3 runs 16 residues. CDR3 loop: CASSLDVGGATDTQYF.

The rearrangement links TRBV7-2 to TRBJ1-5; with no DNA, the TCRdb D assignment of TRBD1 cannot be verified. Germline CDR1 reads SGHTA; CDR2 reads FQGNSA. This CDR3 comprises 15 residues. The CDR3 is CASTETGRGNQPQHF.

This chain joins TRBV14 and TRBJ2-5; no DNA is available, so the TRBD1 call from TCRdb remains unchecked. The CDR3 totals 13 residues. The germline V gene has CDR1 SGHDN and CDR2 FVKESK. The CDR3 sequence: CASSQFPGETQYF.

The J gene is TRBJ2-3, the V gene TRBV5-1; TCRdb calls TRBD1, which cannot be checked without DNA. Looked up from germline, CDR1 is SGHRS and CDR2 is YFSETQ. The CDR3 runs to 15 residues. CDR3 protein: CASSLGGQPIDTQYF.

This chain links TRBV5-1 with TRBJ2-6; TCRdb's D gene call, TRBD1, goes unchecked for lack of DNA. Looked up from germline, CDR1 is SGHRS and CDR2 is YFSETQ. The CDR3 is 19 residues long. This CDR3 is CASSFSGTGGSTGANVLTF.

V and J are TRBV15 and TRBJ2-5. The CDR3 spans 14 residues. Germline-derived CDR1 and CDR2 are LNHNV and YYDKDF (reference sequence). CDR3 sequence reads: CATSRLRIQETQYF.

The J gene is TRBJ2-1, the V gene TRBV18. CDR3 length: 14 amino acids. Germline V gene lookup returns CDR1 KGHSH and CDR2 LQKENI. The CDR3: CASSRESLYNEQFF.

The J gene is TRBJ1-3, the V gene TRBV4-1. CDR3 size: 13 residues. Per the germline V gene, CDR1 is MGHRA and CDR2 is YSYEKL. CDR3 sequence reads: CASSQVGGNTIYF.

The V call is TRBV4-1, the J call TRBJ1-5; TCRdb's assignment of TRBD1 cannot be checked, as there is no DNA. CDR1 and CDR2 from the germline V gene are MGHRA and YSYEKL. The CDR3 sequence is 16 residues long. The CDR3 sequence: CASSQDGAGSNQPQHF.

The chain uses TRBV20-1 and TRBJ2-7; the TCRdb call, TRBD1, lacks DNA for checking. The CDR3 is made up of 13 amino acids. The germline CDR1 and CDR2 sequences are DFQATT and SNEGSKA (reference sequence). This chain's CDR3 is CSAWTGINYEQYF.

The chain uses TRBV29-1 and TRBJ2-4; TCRdb returns TRBD1, unconfirmable since there is no DNA. The CDR3 sequence is 13 residues long. Germline CDR1 is SQVTM and CDR2 is ANQGSEA. This CDR3 reads CSGTGAAANIQYF. Supplemented by reference TRBV29-1 and TRBJ2-4, the full variable domain reads SAVISQKPSRDICQRGTSLTIQCQVDSQVTMMFWYRQQPGQSLTLIATANQGSEATYESGFVIDKFPISRPNLTFSTLTVSNMSPEDSSIYLCSGTGAAANIQYFGAGTRLSVL.

This rearrangement joins TRBV10-1 to TRBJ2-5. From germline, CDR1 is WNHNN and CDR2 SYGVQD (reference sequence). This CDR3 contains 17 residues. The CDR3 protein is CASRTMAEESGQETQYF.